This T cell receptor (beta chain) was identified during a study of STAT3 mutations in large granular lymphocyte leukemia. Study findings and constraints: Every T-cell large granular lymphocyte leukemia patient had at least one immunodominant TCR beta clonotype. Some patients had persisting codominant clonotypes that could mask small clones. After therapy, about 35% of the 18 patients switched clonotypes, all new clones STAT3 wild type. Variable sampling intervals and differing treatment regimens complicated linking therapy response to TCR clonal burden changes.

This CDR3 is 12 amino acids long. CDR1 is SGHRS and CDR2 is YFSETQ in the germline V gene. The V end was cut by 4 bases, the J end by 4 bases, with 6 bases between. Clones were read by immunoSEQ multiplex PCR, and TCRdb kept only the in-frame ones, dropping some. The sample contains fewer than 3,000 clones, about 62% of which appear only once. As concerns this clone: Its antigen is unknown.

J is TRBJ1-3 and V is TRBV5-1; no clear D. The source material was peripheral blood mononuclear cells. This clonotype originated in a man aged 60 to 75 with T-cell large granular lymphocyte leukemia. Some clones in this sample may be carry-over from other donors' samples. Here the CDR3 reads CASSGSGNTIYF. The CDR3, as DNA: TGCGCCAGCAGCGGATCCGGAAACACCATATATTTT.